Below are 7 T cell receptor beta chains sequenced from a single sample in a study of blood T cell repertoires in COVID-19. Here immunoSEQ multiplex PCR was the method, and the copy in TCRdb shows in-frame clones only, minus some. Of over 100,000 clones in the sample, around 86% were seen once. The specimen sequenced was peripheral blood. These receptors were collected from a man in his forties or fifties with acute or convalescent COVID-19.

This chain joins TRBV2 and TRBJ2-5; 9 nucleotides line up with TRBD1. The CDR3 length is 14 residues. Germline V lookup: CDR1 SNHLY, CDR2 FYNNEI. V lost 6 bases and J lost 5; bases outside the gene matches: 7. The CDR3 coding sequence is TGTGCCAGCAGCGAGGGACAGGGTCGGGAGACCCAGTACTTC. Translated: CASSEGQGRETQYF.

J is TRBJ2-3 and V is TRBV3-1 (or the pseudogene TRBV3-2), with D possibly being TRBD2 (5 bases). Germline V lookup: CDR1 LGHDT, CDR2 YNNKEL (reference sequence). CDR3 length: 13 amino acids. V was clipped by 2 bases and J by 9 bases, with 12 bases between them. The CDR3 is CASSQSGGLTQYF. CDR3 DNA: TGTGCCAGCAGCCAATCGGGCGGGCTAACGCAGTATTTT.

The rearrangement uses TRBV6-6 and TRBJ2-7, with no clear D. Trimming cost V 5 bases and J 4 bases, with 12 bases left between them. CDR3 size: 13 residues. The V gene's germline CDR1 is MNHNY and CDR2 SVGAGI (reference sequence). The CDR3 reads CASSLHPLYEQYF. As DNA, the CDR3 is TGTGCCAGCAGTCTCCATCCCCTATACGAGCAGTACTTC.

V usage is TRBV28 and J usage is TRBJ1-6; D possibly corresponds to TRBD1 (5 bases). V was shortened by 7 bases and J by 9 bases, with 16 bases between the two germline ends. The CDR3 runs to 14 residues. CDR1 and CDR2 from the germline V gene are MDHEN and SYDVKM. CDR3 loop: CASTRQGLGSPLHF. CDR3 sequence (DNA): TGTGCCAGCACCCGTCAGGGTTTGGGTTCACCCCTCCACTTT. Full variable domain (remainder filled in from reference TRBV28 and TRBJ1-6): DVKVTQSSRYLVKRTGEKVFLECVQDMDHENMFWYRQDPGLGLRLIYFSYDVKMKEKGDIPEGYSVSREKKERFSLILESASTNQTSMYLCASTRQGLGSPLHFGNGTRLTVT.

This clone was seen only once. The V and J genes are TRBV7-8 and TRBJ2-7, with 8 bases lining up with TRBD1. There are 14 residues in the CDR3. V gave up 2 bases and J gave up 3 bases; unmatched junction bases: 3. Germline V gives CDR1 SGHVS, CDR2 FQNEAQ. CDR3 in amino acids: CASSLSGQGYEQYF. DNA of the CDR3: TGTGCCAGCAGCTTATCAGGACAGGGCTACGAGCAGTACTTC.

In this sample, this clone turned up a few times. The rearrangement joins TRBV7-2 to TRBJ2-1, with a weak D call TRBD2 (5 bases). CDR1 and CDR2 from the germline V gene are SGHTA and FQGNSA. Trimming took off 3 bases at V and 0 bases at J, with 9 bases between the two ends. The CDR3 has 15 residues. CDR3 sequence: CASSLQADSYNEQFF. DNA for the CDR3: TGTGCCAGCAGCTTGCAAGCGGACTCCTACAATGAGCAGTTCTTC.

Only a few counts were recorded for this clone. CDR3 nucleotides: TGTGCCAGCAGCTTGGACGCCTCAGGCGGGAGAACCTACAATGAGCAGTTCTTC. Translating gives CASSLDASGGRTYNEQFF. This sequence joins TRBV5-5 and TRBJ2-1; TRBD2 agrees at 7 bases. This CDR3 region has 18 residues. Germline CDR1 reads SGHKS; CDR2 reads YYEKEE (reference sequence). V lost 0 bases to trimming and J lost 2 bases; unmatched junction nucleotides: 11.